Below are 24 T cell receptor beta chains sequenced from a single sample in a study of cytomegalovirus exposure and HLA in healthy donors. PCR involved 60 Vbeta and 13 Jbeta primers. The method was immunoSEQ multiplex PCR; TCRdb's version includes in-frame clones alone and lacks a portion of them. The table lists about 200,000 clones, over 65% of them singletons. Material for sequencing was PBMCs. The receptors stem from a man between 40 and 49 years old in good health and CMV-seronegative.

The chain is built from TRBV7-2 and TRBJ2-5, with 9 bases matching TRBD2. CDR1 and CDR2 from the germline V gene are SGHTA and FQGNSA. Unmatched junction bases numbered 12, after V lost 3 bases and J lost 10 bases. CDR3 length equals 15 residues. The CDR3 bases are TGTGCCAGCAGCTTGGGTGCGGGGGGGCCGTGGAACCAGTACTTC. Residues: CASSLGAGGPWNQYF.

This clone was picked up one time. This CDR3 reads CASSPEHGSYGYTF. Here the CDR3 DNA reads TGTGCCAGCAGTCCCGAACACGGGTCGTATGGCTACACCTTC. This chain connects TRBV28 to TRBJ1-2; no definite D call. Germline V gives CDR1 MDHEN, CDR2 SYDVKM. The CDR3 is 14 residues long. V gave up 5 bases and J gave up 5 bases, with 15 bases separating them.

The rearrangement links TRBV15 to TRBJ2-6; a weak D match, TRBD1 (6 bases). Germline CDR1 reads LNHNV; CDR2 reads YYDKDF (reference sequence). This CDR3 contains 15 residues. Trimming left V 4 bases short and J 2 bases short, with 9 bases between. DNA for the CDR3: TGTGCCACCAGCAACTACAGGGCTGGGGCCAACGTCCTGACTTTC. Its protein product is CATSNYRAGANVLTF. The variable domain in full, with the rest retrieved from reference TRBV15 and TRBJ2-6, is DAMVIQNPRYQVTQFGKPVTLSCSQTLNHNVMYWYQQKSSQAPKLLFHYYDKDFNNEADTPDNFQSRRPNTSFCFLDIRSPGLGDTAMYLCATSNYRAGANVLTFGAGSRLTVL.

This clone came up once. The gene calls are TRBV4-1 and TRBJ1-5; D may be TRBD1 (5 bases). Germline CDR1 is MGHRA and CDR2 is YSYEKL. This CDR3 comprises 16 residues. Trimming took off 3 bases at V and 3 bases at J, with 15 bases between the two ends. CDR3 in DNA: TGCGCCAGCAGCCAGGGGGGACGTTTACTCAATCAGCCCCAGCATTTT. Translated, it gives CASSQGGRLLNQPQHF.

V gene TRBV29-1 combines with J gene TRBJ2-1, with 7 bases matching TRBD2. V shed 0 bases, J shed 15 bases, and the junction held 5 bases outside the gene matches. Germline CDR1 reads SQVTM; CDR2 reads ANQGSEA. The CDR3 is 11 amino acids. The CDR3 sequence: CSVEDGRKWFF. Written as DNA, the CDR3 is TGCAGCGTTGAAGACGGGAGGAAGTGGTTCTTC.

The V call is TRBV5-6, the J call TRBJ2-2; 10 bases match TRBD2. The V gene's germline CDR1 is SGHDT and CDR2 YYEEEE. The CDR3 has 16 residues. V lost 4 bases to trimming and J lost 4 bases; unmatched junction nucleotides: 7. CDR3 loop: CASSPSGRAFTGELFF. The DNA of the CDR3 is TGTGCCAGCAGCCCCAGCGGGAGGGCGTTCACCGGGGAGCTGTTTTTT.

The chain carries TRBV11-2 and TRBJ1-3; D is uncertain. This CDR3 spans 15 amino acids. CDR1 is SGHAT and CDR2 is FQNNGV in the germline V gene. The V gene lost 3 bases and the J gene lost 2 bases, with 11 bases spanning the gap. Here the CDR3 reads CASSFGVSAGNTIYF. CDR3 bases: TGTGCCAGCAGCTTCGGGGTTTCTGCTGGAAACACCATATATTTT. The entire variable domain, with the rest obtained from reference TRBV11-2 and TRBJ1-3, is as follows: EAGVAQSPRYKIIEKRQSVAFWCNPISGHATLYWYQQILGQGPKLLIQFQNNGVVDDSQLPKDRFSAERLKGVDSTLKIQPAKLEDSAVYLCASSFGVSAGNTIYFGEGSWLTVV.

The table lists this clone with a few counts. The chain has TRBV4-1 and TRBJ2-5; 10 bases are shared with TRBD2. Germline lookup yields CDR1 MGHRA and CDR2 YSYEKL. This CDR3 comprises 16 residues. V lost 1 base, J lost 4 bases, and 6 bases stayed unmatched. This CDR3 is CASSQGSSGGAETQYF. The CDR3 coding sequence is TGCGCCAGCAGCCAAGGATCCAGCGGGGGGGCAGAGACCCAGTACTTC.

The chain uses TRBV9 and TRBJ2-7, with a weak D call TRBD2 (7 bases). Looked up from germline, CDR1 is SGDLS and CDR2 is YYNGEE. CDR3 size: 14 residues. The V end was cut by 0 bases, the J end by 6 bases, with 13 bases between. The CDR3 region has the DNA TGTGCCAGCAGCGTAGTCGGGGGGCCGAGCGAGCAGTACTTC. Its translation: CASSVVGGPSEQYF.

J is TRBJ1-4 and V is TRBV7-8; D perhaps matches TRBD1 (6 bases). The CDR3 contains 15 residues. V was shortened by 6 bases and J by 8 bases, with 19 bases between the two germline ends. Germline CDR1 and CDR2: SGHVS and FQNEAQ. The CDR3 DNA sequence: TGTGCCAGCAGATGGGGAACAGGGTCGGGGGAAAAACTGTTTTTT. Residues: CASRWGTGSGEKLFF.

CDR3 sequence: CASRDRGNEKLFF. CDR3 nucleotides: TGTGCCAGTAGGGACAGGGGAAATGAAAAACTGTTTTTT. This chain joins TRBV19 and TRBJ1-4; 9 nucleotides align to TRBD1. The J segment lost 5 bases and the V segment lost 6 bases, leaving 1 base of the junction unmatched. Per germline, CDR1 LNHDA and CDR2 SQIVND (reference sequence). CDR3 length: 13 residues.

The chain joins TRBV7-3 to TRBJ2-3; 7 bases align to TRBD1. Germline V lookup: CDR1 SGHTA, CDR2 FQGTGA. This CDR3 has 18 residues. V was clipped by 0 bases and J by 1 base; unmatched bases: 10. The CDR3 DNA reads TGTGCCAGCAGCTTAACCCCAAGGACAGGTCCTGGCACAGATACGCAGTATTTT. Translating gives CASSLTPRTGPGTDTQYF.

The rearrangement joins TRBV10-3 to TRBJ2-7; the match to TRBD2 covers 9 bases. Germline V lookup: CDR1 ENHRY, CDR2 SYGVKD. V trimming: 10 bases; J trimming: 6 bases; junction bases outside the gene matches: 7. The CDR3 is made up of 12 amino acids. The DNA for the CDR3 is TGTGCCAGCGCGGGACTAGCATCCGAGCAGTACTTC. Encoded protein: CASAGLASEQYF.

V and J are TRBV5-1 and TRBJ2-5; TRBD1 agrees at 9 bases. The J call could be wrong; TRBJ2-7 is a better fit for the DNA end. Germline CDR1 and CDR2: SGHRS and YFSETQ. This CDR3 contains 15 residues. CDR3 protein: CASSAGGTGFYEQYF. In DNA form, the CDR3 reads TGCGCCAGCAGCGCCGGCGGGACAGGGTTTTACGAGCAGTACTTC.

This chain uses TRBV9 with TRBJ2-1, with 12 nucleotides matching TRBD2. The length of the CDR3 is 16 residues. CDR1 and CDR2 from the germline V gene are SGDLS and YYNGEE. The junction had 2 bases not matched to a gene; V was cut back by 0 bases and J by 4 bases. The CDR3 nucleotides read TGTGCCAGCAGCGTAGGGCTAGCGGGAGGGTACAATGAGCAGTTCTTC. Translating it yields CASSVGLAGGYNEQFF.

The chain links TRBV9 to TRBJ1-2; tentative D call: TRBD1 (5 bases). This CDR3 spans 16 amino acids. V gave up 4 bases and J gave up 0 bases, with 16 bases separating them. The germline V gene encodes CDR1 SGDLS and CDR2 YYNGEE. CDR3 sequence reads: CASSYRRTSPNYGYTF. The CDR3 nucleotides are TGTGCCAGCAGCTATAGAAGGACATCACCTAACTATGGCTACACCTTC.

This rearrangement joins TRBV7-9 to TRBJ1-1, with D perhaps matching TRBD1 (5 bases). V lost 5 bases, J lost 6 bases, and 16 bases lay in between. The CDR3 covers 14 residues. Germline-derived CDR1 and CDR2 are SEHNR and FQNEAQ (reference sequence). The CDR3 loop reads CASSARGGLAEAFF. The CDR3 DNA follows: TGTGCCAGCAGCGCCCGTGGGGGGTTGGCTGAAGCTTTCTTT.

The chain is built from TRBV2 and TRBJ2-7; TRBD1 matches 7 bases. Germline V gives CDR1 SNHLY, CDR2 FYNNEI. There are 13 residues in the CDR3. V was clipped by 7 bases and J by 3 bases; unmatched bases: 6. CDR3 in DNA: TGTGCCAGCACCTTGGACAGGAACTACGAGCAGTACTTC. Residues: CASTLDRNYEQYF.

The rearrangement joins TRBV23-1 to TRBJ2-1, with 7 bases aligning to TRBD1. TRBV23-1 belongs to the ORF category, with a function that is uncertain. V dropped 1 base and J dropped 3; count of bases not matched to a gene: 21. There are 21 residues in the CDR3. The chain's CDR3 is CASSQYLLVSDTGTVYNEQFF. DNA of the CDR3: TGCGCCAGCAGTCAATATCTACTCGTCTCCGATACCGGGACAGTCTACAATGAGCAGTTCTTC.

The CDR3 DNA is TGTGCCAGCAGCTTAGTTCGGGACAGGGCGTACGAGCAGTACTTC. As protein: CASSLVRDRAYEQYF. The chain links TRBV11-2 to TRBJ2-7; TRBD1 matches at 9 bases. Germline V lookup: CDR1 SGHAT, CDR2 FQNNGV. V lost 1 base and J lost 4; bases outside the gene matches: 5. This CDR3 has 15 amino acids.

The chain joins TRBV28 to TRBJ1-5, with 7 bases lining up with TRBD1. Per the germline V gene, CDR1 is MDHEN and CDR2 is SYDVKM. With 6 bases clipped from V and 6 bases from J, the junction kept 5 bases outside the gene matches. This CDR3 has 13 amino acids. The CDR3 DNA follows: TGTGCCAGCAGAAACAGGGGTGGTCAGCCCCAGCATTTT. As protein: CASRNRGGQPQHF.

V is TRBV7-9 and J is TRBJ2-7; D perhaps matches TRBD1 (5 bases). The CDR3 has 19 residues. Trimming pared 5 bases from V and 2 bases from J, leaving 28 bases between. Germline CDR1 is SEHNR and CDR2 is FQNEAQ (reference sequence). For the CDR3, the DNA is TGTGCCAGCAGCCCAAGACCAACGGAAGCGTGGGGCTTTACCTACGAGCAGTACTTC. Protein product: CASSPRPTEAWGFTYEQYF.

The chain is built from TRBV7-3 and TRBJ1-1, with a weak D call TRBD1 (6 bases). From germline, CDR1 is SGHTA and CDR2 FQGTGA. Trimming took off 2 bases at V and 1 base at J, with 14 bases between the two ends. The CDR3 has 16 amino acids. CDR3 sequence: CASSLEAGAPNTEAFF. CDR3 DNA: TGTGCCAGCAGCTTAGAGGCAGGGGCACCGAACACTGAAGCTTTCTTT.

In DNA form, the CDR3 reads TGTGCCAGCAGCCGACAGGGGGCGGGGGAGCAGTACTTC. Protein: CASSRQGAGEQYF. The chain links TRBV27 to TRBJ2-7; 10 bases map to TRBD1. V shed 6 bases and J 7 bases; nucleotides not matched to a gene: 6. The germline V gene has CDR1 MNHEY and CDR2 SMNVEV (reference sequence). CDR3 length: 13 amino acids.